A selection of T cell receptor beta chains follows, all from one sample in a study of Ad26.COV2.S vaccination and SARS-CoV-2 variants. The protocol was immunoSEQ multiplex PCR, while the TCRdb copy is restricted to in-frame clones and leaves out a portion. The sample shows 350,000 to 400,000 clones, 75% to 90% of them seen only once. The starting material was peripheral blood, obtained in a trial of Ad26.COV2.S vaccine versus placebo. These receptor sequences come from a person between 18 and 65 years old who received the Ad26.COV2.S COVID-19 vaccine or a placebo. Each CDR3 is given with its conserved first and last residue. A D gene is named only where the DNA matches it firmly. The listing skips clone size in some rows; elsewhere it reads once, few, many or a size class.

d_call,cdr3_length,j_call,v_call,clone_size,cdr3_nt,cdr3_aa
NA,14,TRBJ1-1,TRBV27,NA,TGTGCCAGCAGTTTGGAGGGGTTGAACACTGAAGCTTTCTTT,CASSLEGLNTEAFF
TRBD2,18,TRBJ2-3,TRBV4-1,NA,TGCGCCAGCAGCTTTGCTAGCGGGGGCCGGCGGGGCACAGATACGCAGTATTTT,CASSFASGGRRGTDTQYF
NA,10,TRBJ1-1,TRBV20-1,NA,TGCAGTGCCAACAGGGAAGGGGCTTTCTTT,CSANREGAFF
TRBD1,13,TRBJ1-1,TRBV19,NA,TGTGCCACTTCGGACAGGAGGGACACTGAAGCTTTCTTT,CATSDRRDTEAFF
TRBD1,13,TRBJ2-1,TRBV7-3,NA,TGTGCCAGCAGCCACGACAGGGTGCATGAGCAGTTCTTC,CASSHDRVHEQFF
TRBD2,18,TRBJ2-2,TRBV7-8,NA,TGTGCCAGCAGCCCGATCGGTGCCGGGAGGTTAGGCACCGGGGAGCTGTTTTTT,CASSPIGAGRLGTGELFF
NA,15,TRBJ2-2,TRBV18,few,TGTGCCAGCTCACCACTTTCCGGCCTACGCGGGGAGCTGTTTTTT,CASSPLSGLRGELFF
NA,13,TRBJ1-5,TRBV2,NA,TGTGCCAGCAGTTTCAGAAGGGGACAGCCCCAGCATTTT,CASSFRRGQPQHF
TRBD2,12,TRBJ2-4,TRBV24-1,NA,TGTGCCACCAGTCCGGGGGGAAACATTCAGTACTTC,CATSPGGNIQYF
NA,10,TRBJ1-5,TRBV28,NA,TGTGCCTCGGGATATCAGCCCCAGCATTTT,CASGYQPQHF
TRBD2,15,TRBJ2-2,TRBV7-9,NA,TGTGCCAGCAGTCCCCCGGGACTAGTCACCGGGGAGCTGTTTTTT,CASSPPGLVTGELFF
NA,13,TRBJ2-3,TRBV2,NA,TGTGCCAGCAGTGAAGCTGCGGGGGATACGCAGTATTTT,CASSEAAGDTQYF
NA,13,TRBJ2-3,TRBV18,NA,TGTGCCAGCTCACCAGGGTTCACAGATACGCAGTATTTT,CASSPGFTDTQYF
NA,14,TRBJ2-7,TRBV6-5,once,TGTGCCAGCAGTTGGGGATTAGGACTTGAAGAGCAGTACTTC,CASSWGLGLEEQYF
TRBD1,13,TRBJ1-2,TRBV5-1,NA,TGCGCCAGCAAAGGGACAGGCGGATATGGCTACACCTTC,CASKGTGGYGYTF
NA,13,TRBJ1-1,TRBV7-3,NA,TGTGCCAGCAGCTTAATGGGGAACACTGAAGCTTTCTTT,CASSLMGNTEAFF
NA,12,TRBJ2-2,TRBV11-3,NA,TGTGCCAGCAGCAACTGGGAGAGGGAGCTGTTTTTT,CASSNWERELFF
NA,15,TRBJ2-7,TRBV5-1,NA,TGCGCCAGCAGCTTGGCAGGCAGGCAATCCTACGAGCAGTACTTC,CASSLAGRQSYEQYF
NA,17,TRBJ1-1,TRBV19,NA,TGTGCCAGTAGTATGGGATCTGCAAGGGGACCCAACACTGAAGCTTTCTTT,CASSMGSARGPNTEAFF
NA,16,TRBJ2-5,TRBV19,NA,TGTGCCAGTAGTATAGGGCAGGGACTCGGGTTGGAGACCCAGTACTTC,CASSIGQGLGLETQYF
NA,13,TRBJ2-3,TRBV6-2/TRBV6-3,NA,TGTGCCAGCAGTTACCCCCTCCGGGATACGCAGTATTTT,CASSYPLRDTQYF
NA,14,TRBJ2-3,TRBV4-1,NA,TGCGCCAGCAGCCAAGGGACTAGCACAGATACGCAGTATTTT,CASSQGTSTDTQYF
NA,13,TRBJ2-7,TRBV27,NA,TGTGCCAGCGGTCCGGGGGTGGGCTACGAGCAGTACTTC,CASGPGVGYEQYF
NA,17,TRBJ2-1,TRBV4-3,NA,TGCGCCAGCAGCCAAGATCATCGATCTAGCTCCTACAATGAGCAGTTCTTC,CASSQDHRSSSYNEQFF
NA,14,TRBJ2-3,TRBV5-1,NA,TGCGCCAGCGGGGCCACGGGGTTTGAAGATACGCAGTATTTT,CASGATGFEDTQYF
TRBD2,14,TRBJ2-1,TRBV30,few,TGTGCCTGGAGTGCACTAGCGGTGGACAATGAGCAGTTCTTC,CAWSALAVDNEQFF
NA,15,TRBJ1-5,TRBV19,NA,TGTGCCAGTACCCCAGCAGGCAGGGGAATTCAGCCCCAGCATTTT,CASTPAGRGIQPQHF
NA,14,TRBJ2-5,TRBV29-1,NA,TGCAGCGTGAAACAGGGTTTGGTTTTTGAGACCCAGTACTTC,CSVKQGLVFETQYF
TRBD2,18,TRBJ2-1,TRBV7-9,NA,TGTGCCAGCAGCCCCAGACTAGCGGGATTCAAGTCCCTCAATGAGCAGTTCTTC,CASSPRLAGFKSLNEQFF
NA,11,TRBJ2-3,TRBV6-5,NA,TGTGCCAGCAGTTACGCAGATACGCAGTATTTT,CASSYADTQYF
NA,15,TRBJ2-3,TRBV7-2,NA,TGTGCCAGCAGCTTAGTAGGGGGAGGGGGGAATACGCAGTATTTT,CASSLVGGGGNTQYF
NA,10,TRBJ2-1,TRBV28,NA,TGTGCCAGCAGTTCCAATGAGCAGTTCTTC,CASSSNEQFF
NA,14,TRBJ2-7,TRBV28,NA,TGTGCCAGCAGTCCTGCGGGCAATTCGTGGGAGCAGTACTTC,CASSPAGNSWEQYF
TRBD2,17,TRBJ2-5,TRBV11-3,NA,TGTGCCAGCAGCTTAGGTCGGGCTAGCGGGACCCAAGAGACCCAGTACTTC,CASSLGRASGTQETQYF
NA,16,TRBJ1-5,TRBV28,NA,TGTGCCAGCAGACTCCCCGGAGTCCGGGACAATCAGCCCCAGCATTTT,CASRLPGVRDNQPQHF
NA,13,TRBJ1-6,TRBV7-2,few,TGTGCCAGCAGCCGACAGACCAATTCACCCCTCCACTTT,CASSRQTNSPLHF